The 2 T cell receptor beta chains listed next were all sequenced from one sample in a study of blood T cell repertoires in COVID-19. Clones were sequenced by immunoSEQ multiplex PCR, and TCRdb holds only the in-frame ones, with some missing. Of around 200,000 clones listed, 80% to 90% are singletons. The sequenced material came from peripheral blood. These receptors all come from a woman aged 60 to 75 with COVID-19, enrolled during active disease.

Only a few counts were recorded for this clone. The V and J genes are TRBV4-3 and TRBJ2-3; D unclear. The CDR3 is made up of 13 amino acids. The germline V gene has CDR1 LGHNA and CDR2 YSLEER. With 2 bases removed from V and 4 bases from J, the gap between germline ends came to 7 bases. CDR3 DNA sequence: TGCGCCAGCAGCCAAATTAATGCAGATACGCAGTATTTT. This codes for CASSQINADTQYF.

The V gene is TRBV23-1, the J gene TRBJ2-7; 9 nucleotides line up with TRBD1. TRBV23-1 carries the ORF label, with uncertain function. The junction had 6 bases not matched to a gene; V was cut back by 10 bases and J by 2 bases. The CDR3 has 13 residues. In nucleotides, the CDR3 is TGCGCCACCAGCGGGACAGGGACCTACGAGCAGTACTTC. The encoded protein is CATSGTGTYEQYF.